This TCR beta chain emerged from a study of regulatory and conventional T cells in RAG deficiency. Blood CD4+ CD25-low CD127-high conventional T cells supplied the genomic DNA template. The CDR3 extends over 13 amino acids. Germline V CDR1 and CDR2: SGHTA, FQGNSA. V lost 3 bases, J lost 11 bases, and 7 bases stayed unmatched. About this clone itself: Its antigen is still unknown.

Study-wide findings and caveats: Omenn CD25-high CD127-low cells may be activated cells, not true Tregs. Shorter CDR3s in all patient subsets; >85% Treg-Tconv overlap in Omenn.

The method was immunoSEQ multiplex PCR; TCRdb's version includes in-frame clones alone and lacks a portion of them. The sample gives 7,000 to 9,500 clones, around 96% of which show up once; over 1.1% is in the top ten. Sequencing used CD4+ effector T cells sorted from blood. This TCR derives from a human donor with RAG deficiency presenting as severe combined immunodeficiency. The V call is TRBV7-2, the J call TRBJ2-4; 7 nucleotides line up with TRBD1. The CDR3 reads CASSFQDRRVQYF. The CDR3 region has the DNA TGTGCCAGCAGCTTTCAGGACAGGCGTGTTCAGTACTTC.